Listed below are T cell receptor beta chains from one sample, sequenced in a study of blood T cell repertoires in COVID-19. Here immunoSEQ multiplex PCR was the method, and the copy in TCRdb shows in-frame clones only, minus some. The table includes 200,000 to 250,000 clones, 80% detected once. Material: peripheral blood. Receptors originate from a woman in her sixties or seventies with acute or convalescent COVID-19. Each CDR3 is given with its conserved first and last residue. Each record gives: J gene, V gene, D gene, CDR3 protein. A D gene is named only where the DNA matches it firmly.

TRBJ1-5 TRBV7-3 NA CASSRGSPSNQPQHF
TRBJ1-4 TRBV18 TRBD1 CASRQGTNEKLFF
TRBJ1-4 TRBV27 TRBD1 CASRHTGGWGEKLFF
TRBJ2-7 TRBV23-1 NA CASSQSTGTYEQYF
TRBJ1-1 TRBV12-2 NA CASRLLLKLQGQGKAFF
TRBJ2-7 TRBV3-1/TRBV3-2 TRBD1 CASSPLSGGRSPYEQYF
TRBJ2-6 TRBV19 NA CASTRQGYRGANVLTF
TRBJ2-1 TRBV11-2 NA CASSLLATERNEQFF
TRBJ1-6 TRBV3-1/TRBV3-2 NA CASSQGQGIHF
TRBJ2-2 TRBV6-5 TRBD2 CASSIAGSGTGELFF
TRBJ2-3 TRBV7-3 NA CASSFLGTTDTQYF
TRBJ1-6 TRBV20-1 NA CSASPYSPLHF
TRBJ2-7 TRBV3-1/TRBV3-2 NA CASSWGVTPSYEQYF
TRBJ1-2 TRBV5-1 NA CASSLEGIDGYTF
TRBJ2-3 TRBV29-1 TRBD2 CSVEAPGSGYTDTQYF
TRBJ2-2 TRBV2 TRBD2 CASKREGTGELFF
TRBJ2-1 TRBV3-1/TRBV3-2 NA CASSQPGLASSYNEQFF
TRBJ2-1 TRBV7-8 TRBD1 CASSLGTGLFF
TRBJ2-7 TRBV19 TRBD2 CASSPRGGDEQYF
TRBJ1-2 TRBV29-1 NA CSVEFSGRGRYGYTF
TRBJ1-6 TRBV10-3 TRBD1 CAIRLDRGYNSPLHF
TRBJ2-1 TRBV10-3 TRBD1 CAISSIDRDKDFF
TRBJ2-1 TRBV7-2 NA CASSLKGGVYNEQFF
TRBJ2-5 TRBV30 NA CAWIPRGETQYF
TRBJ1-6 TRBV19 NA CASTPGSGVNSPLHF
TRBJ1-3 TRBV29-1 NA CSVSYSGNTIYF
TRBJ1-2 TRBV5-6 NA CASSLTYSWAYGYTF
TRBJ2-7 TRBV7-9 TRBD2 CASSLALAGEKSSYEQYF
TRBJ1-6 TRBV7-8 NA CASSLDVGDGGYNSPLHF
TRBJ2-2 TRBV11-2 TRBD2 CASSLAGGGPGELFF
TRBJ2-7 TRBV21-1 NA CASSKEQGRSAGCEQYF
TRBJ2-3 TRBV7-8 TRBD2 CASSFASGRGGTDTQYF
TRBJ2-2 TRBV2 TRBD2 CASRETSGNTGELFF
TRBJ2-1 TRBV11-2 TRBD2 CASSLVGTSGSGEQFF
TRBJ2-2 TRBV7-9 TRBD2 CASSLLGSSGPTNTGELFF
TRBJ1-5 TRBV7-9 NA CASSLEAGWNQPQHF
TRBJ2-5 TRBV12-3/TRBV12-4 NA CASSLQDQETQYF
TRBJ2-1 TRBV3-1/TRBV3-2 NA CASSQDTVDEQFF
TRBJ2-7 TRBV28 TRBD1 CAWAPTGASYEQYF
TRBJ1-6 TRBV9 NA CASSVEARGNSPLHF
TRBJ2-7 TRBV12-3/TRBV12-4 NA CASSPGYEQYF